This is a list of T cell receptor beta chains from one sample in a study of graft-versus-host responses after intestinal transplantation. Their antigens remain unidentified. This table comes from immunoSEQ multiplex PCR, and its TCRdb copy is limited to in-frame clones, with some not included. The data show about 50,000 clones, 80% to 95% seen once. The material was unstimulated CD4+ T cells sorted from spleen or lymph node cells, obtained before transplant. These receptors were collected from a human donor who was the organ donor for an intestinal transplant. CDR3s include the opening cysteine and the closing phenylalanine or tryptophan. Each record gives: V gene, D gene, J gene, clone size, CDR3 protein, CDR3 DNA. D genes are given only for firm matches. Clone size is given for some rows only: seen once, a few or many times, or a class if the clone is expanded.

>TRBV30|.|TRBJ2-1|.
CAWKQETRNEQFF
TGTGCCTGGAAACAGGAGACGAGGAATGAGCAGTTCTTC
>TRBV6-5|.|TRBJ2-1|once
CASSPRLAGTNEQFF
TGTGCCAGCAGTCCCCGGCTAGCTGGTACCAATGAGCAGTTCTTC
>TRBV7-9|TRBD1|TRBJ2-1|.
CASSLTGNNEQFF
TGTGCCAGCAGCTTGACAGGGAACAATGAGCAGTTCTTC
>TRBV28|TRBD2|TRBJ2-7|.
CASKKSGSRYEQYF
TGTGCCAGCAAGAAGAGCGGGAGTAGATACGAGCAGTACTTC
>TRBV7-2|TRBD1|TRBJ1-4|.
CASSLTGATNEKLFF
TGTGCCAGCAGCCTCACAGGGGCAACTAATGAAAAACTGTTTTTT
>TRBV6-7|.|TRBJ1-2|.
CASSYSIGACGYTF
TGTGCCAGCAGTTACTCGATCGGTGCGTGTGGCTACACCTTC
>TRBV29-1|.|TRBJ2-1|.
CSVDSGTGNEQFF
TGCAGCGTTGACTCCGGGACTGGGAATGAGCAGTTCTTC
>TRBV30|TRBD1|TRBJ1-5|.
CAWSTLPWDSREYSNQPQHF
TGTGCCTGGAGTACCCTACCCTGGGACAGTAGGGAGTATAGCAATCAGCCCCAGCATTTT
>TRBV29-1|TRBD2|TRBJ2-1|once
CSAYGTSGRGYNEQFF
TGCAGCGCCTACGGGACTAGCGGGAGGGGATACAATGAGCAGTTCTTC
>TRBV21-1|.|TRBJ1-4|.
CASSSRKKLFF
TGTGCCAGCAGCAGCCGGAAAAAACTGTTTTTT
>TRBV28|.|TRBJ2-1|once
CASSLGVRGSSYNEQFF
TGTGCCAGCAGTTTAGGGGTGAGGGGGAGCTCCTACAATGAGCAGTTCTTC
>TRBV6-5|TRBD2|TRBJ2-1|.
CASTRAGGLGNEQFF
TGTGCCAGCACGCGAGCGGGAGGGCTGGGCAATGAGCAGTTCTTC
>TRBV9|TRBD1|TRBJ2-7|.
CASSVGDRGIPPYEQYF
TGTGCCAGCAGCGTAGGGGACAGGGGGATACCTCCCTACGAGCAGTACTTC
>TRBV5-1|TRBD2|TRBJ2-1|.
CASSPGTRNYNEQFF
TGCGCCAGCAGCCCCGGGACTAGGAACTACAATGAGCAGTTCTTC
>TRBV6-1|.|TRBJ2-2|.
CASRRGTMNTGELFF
TGTGCCAGCAGAAGGGGGACTATGAACACCGGGGAGCTGTTTTTT
>TRBV6-5|TRBD2|TRBJ2-2|once
CASRKLAGNTGELFF
TGTGCCAGCAGGAAACTAGCGGGGAACACCGGGGAGCTGTTTTTT
>TRBV15|.|TRBJ2-1|.
CATSRGGRRYNEQFF
TGTGCCACCAGCAGAGGGGGGAGGCGGTACAATGAGCAGTTCTTC